This TCR beta chain came from a study of T-cell reconstitution after alpha-beta-depleted transplantation in children. This clonotype was picked up many times. The authors prepared the TCRbeta library with unique molecular identifiers. TCRdb reprocessed the PCR reads via MiXCR and lists one record per CDR3 protein. This sample carries about 600,000 distinct CDR3 sequences, approximately 12% of them seen once, and the ten largest clones take about 2%. V gave up 0 bases and J gave up 0 bases; unmatched junction bases: 5. This CDR3 contains 16 residues. Source: PBMCs, mostly from graft donor cells, taken 360 days after TCRalphabeta/CD19-depleted stem cell transplant. The chain uses TRBV12-3 or TRBV12-4 and TRBJ2-7; 7 bases are shared with TRBD2. The receptor comes from a male patient aged 10 to 17 who had a stem cell transplant for acute myeloid leukemia, so the T cells may come from the graft donor. The CDR3 DNA is TGTGCCAGCAGTTTAGCGCTAGCGGACGTCTCCTACGAGCAGTACTTC. Encoded protein: CASSLALADVSYEQYF.